These 16 T cell receptor beta chains originate from one sample sequenced in a study of shared clonotypes between healthy human individuals. Using immunoSEQ multiplex PCR, the repertoire was profiled, and TCRdb retains in-frame clones only, with some absent. Of some 1,100,000 clones listed, 75% to 80% were seen once; the top ten hold approximately 0.52%. Sequences were obtained from memory CD4+ T cells from PBMCs. Subset specified: CD45RA-negative fraction. All receptors derive from a man between 18 and 35 years old in good health. Some clones in this sample may be carry-over from other donors' samples.

The chain is built from TRBV5-5 and TRBJ1-2; 7 nucleotides align to TRBD1. The V gene's germline CDR1 is SGHKS and CDR2 YYEKEE (reference sequence). The CDR3 contains 14 residues. The J segment lost 4 bases and the V segment lost 4 bases, leaving 7 bases of the junction unmatched. The CDR3 sequence: CASSQGDRAYGYTF. The CDR3 DNA reads as TGTGCCAGCAGCCAAGGGGACAGAGCCTATGGCTACACCTTC.

The genes are TRBV5-4 and TRBJ2-1, with D perhaps TRBD1 or TRBD2 (6 bases each). The germline CDR1 and CDR2 sequences are SGHNT and YYREEE (reference sequence). V dropped 0 bases and J dropped 6 bases, with 13 bases sitting between them. The CDR3 totals 15 residues. CDR3 residues: CASSLESGGGNEQFF. The CDR3 coding sequence is TGTGCCAGCAGCTTGGAGTCAGGAGGGGGCAATGAGCAGTTCTTC.

The gene calls are TRBV5-1 and TRBJ1-5; no definite D call. The CDR3 has 14 residues. The V and J ends lost 1 base and 4 bases respectively, with 9 bases between them. Germline loops: CDR1 SGHRS, CDR2 YFSETQ. CDR3 coding DNA: TGCGCCAGCAGCTTGAACAGCGCTAATCAGCCCCAGCATTTT. Translated, it gives CASSLNSANQPQHF.

This sequence joins TRBV5-1 and TRBJ2-1, with TRBD2 identical over 11 bases. CDR3 length: 16 residues. Germline V lookup: CDR1 SGHRS, CDR2 YFSETQ. The V and J ends lost 4 bases and 6 bases, in that order; junction bases with no gene match: 9. In nucleotides, the CDR3 is TGCGCCAGCAGCCCTAACCCAGGACTAGCGGGCAATGAGCAGTTCTTC. It translates to CASSPNPGLAGNEQFF.

This chain joins TRBV27 and TRBJ2-4, with 7 bases lining up with TRBD2. V shed 6 bases and J 9 bases; nucleotides not matched to a gene: 11. The germline CDR1 and CDR2 sequences are MNHEY and SMNVEV (reference sequence). The CDR3 sequence is 14 residues long. CDR3 in DNA: TGTGCCAGCAGAGGGCTAGCGGCCCTGGGCATTCAGTACTTC. Amino acid sequence: CASRGLAALGIQYF.

This clone was observed a handful of times. This chain joins TRBV7-9 and TRBJ2-7; TRBD1 matches 10 bases. Germline V lookup: CDR1 SEHNR, CDR2 FQNEAQ (reference sequence). The V gene end was trimmed by 3 bases and the J gene end by 7 bases; junction bases not matched to a gene: 6. The CDR3 length is 14 residues. CDR3 DNA sequence: TGTGCCAGCAGCTTGCGGGACAGGGGTAGTGAGCAGTACTTC. It translates to CASSLRDRGSEQYF. The variable domain in full, completed from reference TRBV7-9 and TRBJ2-7, reads DTGVSQNPRHKITKRGQNVTFRCDPISEHNRLYWYRQTLGQGPEFLTYFQNEAQLEKSRLLSDRFSAERPKGSFSTLEIQRTEQGDSAMYLCASSLRDRGSEQYFGPGTRLTVT.

This chain's CDR3 is CASRTWDTEAFF. DNA for the CDR3: TGTGCCAGCAGGACCTGGGACACTGAAGCTTTCTTT. The gene calls are TRBV6-6 and TRBJ1-1; D remains ambiguous. This CDR3 is built from 12 residues. The germline V gene encodes CDR1 MNHNY and CDR2 SVGAGI (reference sequence). Trimming cost V 6 bases and J 3 bases, with 8 bases left between them.

The chain links TRBV19 to TRBJ2-7; 10 bases are a match to TRBD2. The CDR3 sequence is 16 residues long. Germline V gene data show CDR1 as LNHDA and CDR2 as SQIVND (reference sequence). V lost 6 bases and J lost 1; bases outside the gene matches: 9. CDR3 loop: CASSPGGLAKSYEQYF. The CDR3 DNA sequence: TGTGCCAGTAGCCCTGGGGGACTAGCGAAATCCTACGAGCAGTACTTC.

The CDR3 nucleotides are TGTGCCAGCAGCCAATACCGAGGGACAGCAGCAACTAATGAAAAACTGTTTTTT. This translates into CASSQYRGTAATNEKLFF. This chain uses TRBV28 with TRBJ1-4, with TRBD1 matching 7 bases. CDR1 is MDHEN and CDR2 is SYDVKM in the germline V gene. The CDR3 has 18 residues. V was clipped by 6 bases and J by 0 bases; unmatched bases: 13.

This chain links TRBV7-2 with TRBJ2-7; 9 bases align to TRBD2. The ends lost 1 base at V and 3 bases at J; junction bases unmatched: 4. Germline CDR1 is SGHTA and CDR2 is FQGNSA. This CDR3 comprises 15 residues. CDR3 sequence reads: CASSLGGGRVYEQYF. The CDR3 DNA reads TGTGCCAGCAGCTTAGGTGGCGGGAGGGTCTACGAGCAGTACTTC.

Only a few counts were recorded for this clone. The chain joins TRBV2 to TRBJ1-1; D not resolved. CDR1 is SNHLY, CDR2 FYNNEI, per germline. The CDR3 is 12 amino acids. V gave up 8 bases and J gave up 1 base, with 8 bases separating them. The DNA of the CDR3 is TGTGCCAGCTTCTCAGGGAACACTGAAGCTTTCTTT. It yields the protein CASFSGNTEAFF. Supplemented by reference TRBV2 and TRBJ1-1, the full variable domain reads EPEVTQTPSHQVTQMGQEVILRCVPISNHLYFYWYRQILGQKVEFLVSFYNNEISEKSEIFDDQFSVERPDGSNFTLKIRSTKLEDSAMYFCASFSGNTEAFFGQGTRLTVV.

The V call is TRBV6-6, the J call TRBJ2-1; 8 bases agree with TRBD2. Germline-derived CDR1 and CDR2 are MNHNY and SVGAGI (reference sequence). The CDR3 is 14 amino acids. V lost 7 bases, J lost 2 bases, and 4 bases stayed unmatched. The CDR3 sequence: CASNPSGPYNEQFF. CDR3 bases: TGTGCCAGCAACCCTAGCGGGCCCTACAATGAGCAGTTCTTC.

The chain employs TRBV12-5 and TRBJ2-7; D possibly corresponds to TRBD2 (6 bases). The germline V gene has CDR1 LGHNT and CDR2 FRNRAP. Trimming took off 0 bases at V and 2 bases at J, with 11 bases between the two ends. The CDR3 runs 15 residues. This CDR3 is CASGLVRGSPYEQYF. The CDR3 DNA sequence: TGTGCTAGTGGTTTGGTACGGGGGAGTCCCTACGAGCAGTACTTC.

The chain recombines TRBV5-1 with TRBJ2-4, with 7 bases lining up with TRBD1. Germline CDR1 SGHRS, CDR2 YFSETQ. The CDR3 is 13 residues long. V was clipped by 7 bases and J by 7 bases; unmatched bases: 8. The CDR3, as DNA: TGCGCCAGCGCCTTGGGACAGATGAACATTCAGTACTTC. This codes for CASALGQMNIQYF.

The chain has TRBV5-6 and TRBJ1-2; D uncertain. This CDR3 is built from 15 residues. V was shortened by 0 bases and J by 0 bases, with 9 bases between the two germline ends. Germline CDR1 and CDR2: SGHDT and YYEEEE. CDR3 nucleotides: TGTGCCAGCAGCTTGGGTCCTACACCTAACTATGGCTACACCTTC. Its translation: CASSLGPTPNYGYTF.

CDR3 bases: TGTGCCAGCAGCTCGTTAGCGGGAGACACGAACACCGGGGAGCTGTTTTTT. Its protein product is CASSSLAGDTNTGELFF. V gene TRBV7-7 combines with J gene TRBJ2-2, with 9 bases identical to TRBD2. With 4 bases clipped from V and 0 bases from J, the junction kept 6 bases outside the gene matches. CDR1 is SSHAT and CDR2 is FNYEAQ in the germline V gene (reference sequence). The CDR3 sequence is 17 residues long.